The source of this T cell receptor (beta chain) is a study of blood T cell repertoires in COVID-19. The CDR3 is made up of 13 amino acids. Per germline, CDR1 MNHEY and CDR2 SVGAGI. The V and J ends lost 6 bases and 8 bases respectively, with 16 bases between them. Using immunoSEQ multiplex PCR, the repertoire was profiled, and TCRdb retains in-frame clones only, with some absent. The table records roughly 260,000 clones, approximately 86% of them present only once. J is TRBJ1-2 and V is TRBV6-5; a weak D match, TRBD1 (5 bases). The source of this sequence is a man aged 40-50 years who had recovered from COVID-19. Specimen: peripheral blood. The CDR3 is CASSPRRGFGYTF. As DNA, the CDR3 is TGTGCCAGCAGCCCCCGGAGGGGATTCGGCTACACCTTC.